These 3 T cell receptor beta chains came from one sample sequenced in a study of T cells in Graves' hyperthyroidism and ophthalmopathy. Researchers amplified the TCR beta CDR3 regions from RNA transcripts. During a first-round RT-PCR of the TCR CDR3, the HTBI primer set was used. MiXCR was run by TCRdb on the multiplex PCR reads, yielding one entry per CDR3 protein. The sample yields 220,000 or so distinct CDR3 sequences, about a sixth seen once. The sequencing sample was made of blood. The source of these receptors is a woman aged 18 to 35 with Graves' ophthalmopathy.

On this clonotype: Given a much more abundant clone one base away, this may be a read error. The rearrangement uses TRBV6-2 or TRBV6-3 and TRBJ2-1; the match to TRBD2 covers 8 bases. Trimming at V came to 4 bases and at J to 14 bases, leaving 13 bases not matched to a gene. Looked up from germline, CDR1 is MNHEY and CDR2 is SVGEGT. This CDR3 has 14 residues. CDR3 DNA: TGTGCCAGCAGTTCTTCCGAGAGCGGGAGTAGAGAGTTCTTC. It translates to CASSSSESGSREFF.

In its sample, this clonotype was seen many times. The chain recombines TRBV2 with TRBJ2-1; 9 nucleotides agree with TRBD1. The germline CDR1 and CDR2 sequences are SNHLY and FYNNEI. The J segment lost 2 bases and the V segment lost 4 bases, leaving 3 bases of the junction unmatched. This CDR3 has 15 residues. CDR3 in DNA: TGTGCCAGCAGTGTATGGGACAGGGCCTACAATGAGCAGTTCTTC. Translated, it gives CASSVWDRAYNEQFF.

About this clonotype: No conserved phenylalanine or tryptophan ends this CDR3, so it is likely a read error. The CDR3 sequence is CSVGPGTTYNEQFS. The CDR3, as DNA: TGCAGCGTTGGGCCCGGGACCACCTACAATGAGCAGTTCTCC. V usage is TRBV29-1 and J usage is TRBJ2-1; D tentatively fits TRBD1 or TRBD2 (5 bases each). The CDR3 has 14 residues. V lost 4 bases and J lost 2, with 12 bases in between. CDR1 and CDR2 (germline): SQVTM, ANQGSEA.